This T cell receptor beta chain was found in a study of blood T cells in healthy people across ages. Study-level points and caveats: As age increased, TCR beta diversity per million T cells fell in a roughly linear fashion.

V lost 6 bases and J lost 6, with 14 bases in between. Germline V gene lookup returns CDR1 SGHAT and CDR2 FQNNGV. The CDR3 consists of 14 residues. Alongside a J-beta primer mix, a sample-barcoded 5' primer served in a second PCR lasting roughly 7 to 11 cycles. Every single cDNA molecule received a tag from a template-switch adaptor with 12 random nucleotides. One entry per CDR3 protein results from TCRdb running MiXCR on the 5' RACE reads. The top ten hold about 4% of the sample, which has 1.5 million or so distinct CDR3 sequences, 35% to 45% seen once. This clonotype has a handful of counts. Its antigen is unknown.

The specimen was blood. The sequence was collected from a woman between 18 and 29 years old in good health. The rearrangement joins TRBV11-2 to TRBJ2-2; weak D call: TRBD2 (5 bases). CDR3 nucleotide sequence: TGTGCCAGCAGACAAAACCGGGGTCCCGGGGAGCTGTTTTTT. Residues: CASRQNRGPGELFF.